This paragraph covers one T cell receptor (beta chain) sequence. Trimming shortened V by 5 bases and J by 0 bases, and 15 bases separated the two germline ends. Germline assignment: CDR1 SGHVS and CDR2 FQNEAQ. This CDR3 comprises 16 residues. The sample belongs to a study of blood T cell repertoires in COVID-19. In the original workflow: Counts of nucleated cells, estimated from reference gene primer amplification, were obtained. Repertoires were generated with immunoSEQ multiplex PCR, while TCRdb's copy carries only in-frame clones and drops some. V, J and clone size are those of that table, while D and trimming were read from the DNA. The profile shows under 300,000 clones, around 80% of them singletons.

The chain has TRBV7-8 and TRBJ2-3; maybe TRBD2 (6 bases). Sequenced: peripheral blood. This clonotype originated in a woman aged 35 to 49 who had recovered from COVID-19. CDR3 nucleotide sequence: TGTGCCAGCAGCATGACCGGGACTCTGAGCACAGATACGCAGTATTTT. Translation: CASSMTGTLSTDTQYF.